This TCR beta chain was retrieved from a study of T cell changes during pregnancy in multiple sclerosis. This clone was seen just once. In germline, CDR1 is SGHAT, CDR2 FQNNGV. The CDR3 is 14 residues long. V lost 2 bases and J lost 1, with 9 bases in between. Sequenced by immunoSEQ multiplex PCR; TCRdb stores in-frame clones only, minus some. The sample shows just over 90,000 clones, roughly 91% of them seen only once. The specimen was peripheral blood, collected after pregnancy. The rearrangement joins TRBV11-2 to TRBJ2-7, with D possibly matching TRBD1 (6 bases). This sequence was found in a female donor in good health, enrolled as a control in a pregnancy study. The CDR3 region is CASSLTGLSYEQYF. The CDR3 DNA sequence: TGTGCCAGCAGCTTAACAGGGTTGTCCTACGAGCAGTACTTC.